The clone carrying this T cell receptor beta chain occurred many times. Per the original data handling: Sample TCR counts, which ranged from about 20,000 to 690,600, had a median of 95,638. TCRdb reanalysed the RACE reads using MiXCR and keeps one entry per CDR3 protein. These V and J calls derive from TCRdb rather than the authors' analysis. The sample comprises 330,000 or so distinct CDR3 sequences, more than 5% of which are singletons, and about 5% rests with the top ten. This entry belongs to a study of human T cells and chemical hapten exposure. Background on the study: Mainly, slight library volume differences in the pool made TCR yields vary.

Regarding time point: patch test 2, 6 weeks after DPC sensitization. The sample's treatment: therapeutic diphenylcyclopropenone sensitization with weekly scalp DPC. The sample here was whole blood, taken in connection with sensitization to the hapten diphenylcyclopropenone (DPC). The TCR was taken from a woman under 30 with alopecia areata. Some clones in this sample may be carry-over from other donors' samples.

The CDR3 bases are TGCAGTGCTAGCGAGACCAGTCTTAGCAATCAGCCCCAGCATTTT. Translated, it gives CSASETSLSNQPQHF. V is TRBV20-1 and J is TRBJ1-5; D remains ambiguous. This CDR3 spans 15 amino acids. V was pared by 3 bases and J by 0 bases, with 12 bases between. Germline V CDR1 and CDR2: DFQATT, SNEGSKA (reference sequence).